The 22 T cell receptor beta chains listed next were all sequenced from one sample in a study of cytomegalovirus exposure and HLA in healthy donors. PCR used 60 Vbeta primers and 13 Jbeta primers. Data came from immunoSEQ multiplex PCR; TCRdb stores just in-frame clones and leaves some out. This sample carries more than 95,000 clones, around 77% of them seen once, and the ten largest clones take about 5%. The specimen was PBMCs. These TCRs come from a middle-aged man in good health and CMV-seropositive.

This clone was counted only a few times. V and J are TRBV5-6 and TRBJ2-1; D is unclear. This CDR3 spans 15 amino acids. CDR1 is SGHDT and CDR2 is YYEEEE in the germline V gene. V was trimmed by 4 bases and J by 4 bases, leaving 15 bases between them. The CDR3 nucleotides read TGTGCCAGCAGCCGGAGAGGCCCTCATTACAATGAGCAGTTCTTC. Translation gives CASSRRGPHYNEQFF.

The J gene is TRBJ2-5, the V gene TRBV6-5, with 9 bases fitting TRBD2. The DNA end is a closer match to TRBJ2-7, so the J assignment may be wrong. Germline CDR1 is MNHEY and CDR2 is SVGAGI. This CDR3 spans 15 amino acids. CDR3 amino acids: CASTGPSGAPYEQYF. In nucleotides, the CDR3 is TGTGCCAGCACCGGACCTAGCGGGGCCCCATACGAGCAGTACTTC.

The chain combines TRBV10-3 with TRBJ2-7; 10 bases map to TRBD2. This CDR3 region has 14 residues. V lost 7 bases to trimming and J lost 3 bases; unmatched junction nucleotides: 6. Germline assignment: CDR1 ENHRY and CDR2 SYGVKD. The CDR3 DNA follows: TGTGCCATCAACCCCGGGACTAGCGACTACGAGCAGTACTTC. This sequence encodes CAINPGTSDYEQYF.

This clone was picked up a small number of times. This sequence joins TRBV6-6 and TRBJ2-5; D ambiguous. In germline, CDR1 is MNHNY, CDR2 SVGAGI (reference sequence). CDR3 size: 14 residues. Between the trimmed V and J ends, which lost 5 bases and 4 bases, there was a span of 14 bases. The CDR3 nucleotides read TGTGCCAGCAGTATCGGGTTTGATAGAGAGACCCAGTACTTC. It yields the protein CASSIGFDRETQYF.

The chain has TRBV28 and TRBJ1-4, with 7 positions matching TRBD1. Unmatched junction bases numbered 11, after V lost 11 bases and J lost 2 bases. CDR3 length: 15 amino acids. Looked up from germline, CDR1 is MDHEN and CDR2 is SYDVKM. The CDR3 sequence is CASFPGQLTNEKLFF. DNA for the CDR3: TGTGCCTCATTCCCGGGACAGTTGACTAATGAAAAACTGTTTTTT.

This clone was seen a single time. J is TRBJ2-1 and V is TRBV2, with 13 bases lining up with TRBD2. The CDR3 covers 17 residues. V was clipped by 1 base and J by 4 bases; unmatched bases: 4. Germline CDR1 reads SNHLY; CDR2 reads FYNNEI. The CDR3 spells CASSEGTSGSLYNEQFF. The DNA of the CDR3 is TGTGCCAGCAGTGAAGGGACTAGCGGGAGTTTATACAATGAGCAGTTCTTC.

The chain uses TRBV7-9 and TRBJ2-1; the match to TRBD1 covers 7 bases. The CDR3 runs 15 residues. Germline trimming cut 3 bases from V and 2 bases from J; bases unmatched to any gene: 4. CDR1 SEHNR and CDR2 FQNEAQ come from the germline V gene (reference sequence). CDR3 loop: CASSLLTGAYNEQFF. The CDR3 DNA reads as TGTGCCAGCAGCTTGTTAACAGGGGCCTACAATGAGCAGTTCTTC.

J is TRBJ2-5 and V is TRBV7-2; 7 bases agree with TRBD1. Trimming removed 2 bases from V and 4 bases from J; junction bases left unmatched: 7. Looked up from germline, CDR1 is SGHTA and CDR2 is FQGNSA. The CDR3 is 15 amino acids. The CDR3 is CASSLSPNRGETQYF. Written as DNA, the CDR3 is TGTGCCAGCAGCTTATCCCCAAACAGGGGAGAGACCCAGTACTTC.

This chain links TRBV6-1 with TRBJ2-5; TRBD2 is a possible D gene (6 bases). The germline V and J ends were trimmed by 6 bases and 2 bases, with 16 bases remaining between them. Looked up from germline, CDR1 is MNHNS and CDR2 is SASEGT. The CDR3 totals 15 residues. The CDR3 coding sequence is TGTGCCAGCAGCCTGGGACTTCAGTGGCAAGAGACCCAGTACTTC. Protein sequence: CASSLGLQWQETQYF.

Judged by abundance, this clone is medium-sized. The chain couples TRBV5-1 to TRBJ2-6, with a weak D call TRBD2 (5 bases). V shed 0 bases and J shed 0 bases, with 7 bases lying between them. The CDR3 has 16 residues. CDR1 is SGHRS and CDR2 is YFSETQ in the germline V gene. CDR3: CASSLGSGSGANVLTF. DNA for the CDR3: TGCGCCAGCAGCTTGGGCAGCGGCTCTGGGGCCAACGTCCTGACTTTC.

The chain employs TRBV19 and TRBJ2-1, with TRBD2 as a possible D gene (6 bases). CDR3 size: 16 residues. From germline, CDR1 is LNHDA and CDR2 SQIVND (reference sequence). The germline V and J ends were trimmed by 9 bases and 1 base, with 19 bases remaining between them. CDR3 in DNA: TGTGCCAGCAGGAAAGGCGGGATGGCTTCCTACAATGAGCAGTTCTTC. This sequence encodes CASRKGGMASYNEQFF.

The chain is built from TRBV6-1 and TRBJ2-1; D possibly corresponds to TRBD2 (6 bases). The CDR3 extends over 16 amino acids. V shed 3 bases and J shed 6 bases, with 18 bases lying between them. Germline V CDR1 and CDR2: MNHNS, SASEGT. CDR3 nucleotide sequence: TGTGCCAGCAGTGACCAGCTATCCTTGGGGGGCAATGAGCAGTTCTTC. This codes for CASSDQLSLGGNEQFF.

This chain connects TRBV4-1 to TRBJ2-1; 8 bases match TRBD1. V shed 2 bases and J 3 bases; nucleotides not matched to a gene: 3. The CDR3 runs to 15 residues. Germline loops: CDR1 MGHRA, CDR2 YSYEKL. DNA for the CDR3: TGCGCCAGCAGCCAAACAGGGGGAGGCTACAATGAGCAGTTCTTC. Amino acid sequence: CASSQTGGGYNEQFF.

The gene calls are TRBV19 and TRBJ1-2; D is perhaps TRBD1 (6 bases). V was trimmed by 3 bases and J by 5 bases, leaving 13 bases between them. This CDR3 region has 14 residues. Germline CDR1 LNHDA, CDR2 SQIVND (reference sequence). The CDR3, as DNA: TGTGCCAGTAGTATCCGGGACCAGGGGTATGGCTACACCTTC. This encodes CASSIRDQGYGYTF.

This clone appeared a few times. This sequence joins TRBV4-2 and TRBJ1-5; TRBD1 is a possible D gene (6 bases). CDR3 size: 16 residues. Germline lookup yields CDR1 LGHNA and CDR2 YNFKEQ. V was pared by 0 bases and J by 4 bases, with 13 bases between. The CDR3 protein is CASSQDVGGKNQPQHF. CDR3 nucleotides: TGTGCCAGCAGCCAAGATGTAGGGGGAAAGAATCAGCCCCAGCATTTT.

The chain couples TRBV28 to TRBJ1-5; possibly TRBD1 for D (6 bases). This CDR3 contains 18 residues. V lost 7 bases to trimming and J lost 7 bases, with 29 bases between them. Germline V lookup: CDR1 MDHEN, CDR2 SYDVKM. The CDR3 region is CASTHPGQRIQRRQPQHF. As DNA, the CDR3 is TGTGCCAGCACCCACCCGGGACAACGCATCCAGAGACGGCAGCCCCAGCATTTT.

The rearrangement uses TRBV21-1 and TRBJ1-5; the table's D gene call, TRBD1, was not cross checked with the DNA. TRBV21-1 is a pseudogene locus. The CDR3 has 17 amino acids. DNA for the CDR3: TGTGCCAGCAGAGGGATGCGACAGTACTATAGCAATCAGCCCCAGCATTTT. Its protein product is CASRGMRQYYSNQPQHF.

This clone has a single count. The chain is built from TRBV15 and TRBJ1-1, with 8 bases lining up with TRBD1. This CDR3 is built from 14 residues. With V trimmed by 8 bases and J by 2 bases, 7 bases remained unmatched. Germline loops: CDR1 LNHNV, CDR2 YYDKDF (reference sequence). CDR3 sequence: CATRRDRSNTEAFF. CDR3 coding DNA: TGTGCCACCCGCCGGGACAGGTCTAACACTGAAGCTTTCTTT.

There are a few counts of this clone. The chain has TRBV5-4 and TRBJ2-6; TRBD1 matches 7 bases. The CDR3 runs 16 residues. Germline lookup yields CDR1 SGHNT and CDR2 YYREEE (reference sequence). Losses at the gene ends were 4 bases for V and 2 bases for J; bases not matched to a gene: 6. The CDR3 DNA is TGTGCCAGCAGCGACAGGGTGAGGACTGGGGCCAACGTCCTGACTTTC. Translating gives CASSDRVRTGANVLTF.

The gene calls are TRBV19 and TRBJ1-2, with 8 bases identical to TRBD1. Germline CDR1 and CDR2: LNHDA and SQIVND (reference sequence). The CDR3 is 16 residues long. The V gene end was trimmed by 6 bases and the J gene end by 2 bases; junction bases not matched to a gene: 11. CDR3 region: CASSLHGQGANYGYTF. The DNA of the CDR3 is TGTGCCAGTAGCCTCCACGGACAGGGTGCCAACTATGGCTACACCTTC. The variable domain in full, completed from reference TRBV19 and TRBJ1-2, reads DGGITQSPKYLFRKEGQNVTLSCEQNLNHDAMYWYRQDPGQGLRLIYYSQIVNDFQKGDIAEGYSVSREKKESFPLTVTSAQKNPTAFYLCASSLHGQGANYGYTFGSGTRLTVV.

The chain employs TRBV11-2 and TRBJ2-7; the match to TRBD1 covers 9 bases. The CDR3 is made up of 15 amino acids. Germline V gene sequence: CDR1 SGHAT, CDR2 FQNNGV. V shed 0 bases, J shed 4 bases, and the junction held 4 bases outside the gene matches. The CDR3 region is CASSLDHRGLYEQYF. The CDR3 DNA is TGTGCCAGCAGCTTAGACCACAGGGGGCTGTACGAGCAGTACTTC.

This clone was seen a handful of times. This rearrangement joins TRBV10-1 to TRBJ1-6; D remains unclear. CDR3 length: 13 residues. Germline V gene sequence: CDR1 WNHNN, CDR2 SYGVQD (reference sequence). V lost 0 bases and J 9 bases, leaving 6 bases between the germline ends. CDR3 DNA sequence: TGCGCCAGCAGTGAGTCAGCCGGTTCACCCCTCCACTTT. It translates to CASSESAGSPLHF.